This T cell receptor beta chain is drawn from a study of OX40 agonist ivuxolimab in advanced cancers. The wider study: Therapy given before enrollment (anti-PD-1, anti-PD-L1 or anti-CTLA-4) was allowed, and approximately 40% had some.

Study-level findings and limits: Determination of antigen specificity was not performed for the expanded peripheral T cells.

About this clone: Its cognate antigen is unknown.

Germline CDR1 reads MNHEY; CDR2 reads SVGAGI. The CDR3 length is 15 residues. V shed 8 bases and J shed 7 bases, with 18 bases lying between them. Sequencing used immunoSEQ multiplex PCR; TCRdb keeps in-frame clones, though not all of them. The sample contains around 20,000 clones, approximately 83% of which appear only once. The chain uses TRBV6-5 and TRBJ1-6; D perhaps matches TRBD1 (5 bases). The input for sequencing was CD4+ or CD8+ T cells sorted from blood, taken in a trial of the OX40 agonist ivuxolimab. The clonotype comes from an adult with an advanced solid tumor such as melanoma, head and neck, liver or kidney cancer. The CDR3 spells CASAGSVRWNSPLHF. CDR3 bases: TGTGCCAGCGCAGGGTCCGTTCGTTGGAATTCACCCCTCCACTTT.